The 28 T cell receptor beta chains in this list originate from one sample, sequenced in a study of metastatic and nonmetastatic thyroid tumors. Each patient came to thyroid surgery without any prior treatment (of any kind). MiXCR re-clonotyped the PCR reads for TCRdb. The sample has tens of thousands of clones; 9.5% to 15% are singletons. Specimen: blood. The receptors shown here come from a female donor with papillary thyroid cancer or a benign thyroid nodule (not recorded which). Some clones in this sample may be carry-over from other donors' samples.

This clone was counted many times. The chain has TRBV5-1 and TRBJ2-7; no clear D. The ends were cut back, 4 bases at V and 5 bases at J, with 10 bases in the middle. The CDR3 runs to 12 residues. CDR1 SGHRS and CDR2 YFSETQ come from the germline V gene. The CDR3, as DNA: TGCGCCAGCAGCCAATATTTTGACGAGCAGTACTTC. As protein: CASSQYFDEQYF.

The table lists this clone with many counts. J is TRBJ2-7 and V is TRBV10-3; D is unclear. The CDR3 has 14 residues. Germline CDR1 and CDR2: ENHRY and SYGVKD. Trimming removed 2 bases at V and 2 bases at J, with 10 bases between. CDR3 sequence: CAISEREEAYEQYF. CDR3 bases: TGTGCCATCAGTGAGCGAGAAGAAGCCTACGAGCAGTACTTC.

Ten or more counts support this clone. The chain combines TRBV4-1 with TRBJ2-7, with 7 bases identical to TRBD1. Germline trimming cut 5 bases from V and 6 bases from J; bases unmatched to any gene: 10. Germline CDR1 is MGHRA and CDR2 is YSYEKL. The length of the CDR3 is 14 residues. CDR3 protein: CASSNTGDLSEQYF. The CDR3 DNA reads TGCGCCAGCAGCAATACAGGGGACCTTTCCGAGCAGTACTTC.

Many counts were recorded for this clone. The chain uses TRBV27 and TRBJ2-3; 10 bases line up with TRBD2. CDR1 and CDR2 (germline): MNHEY, SMNVEV (reference sequence). There are 16 residues in the CDR3. J lost 0 bases, V lost 6 bases, and 6 bases had no gene match. This CDR3 is CASRRTSGYSTDTQYF. The CDR3 DNA follows: TGTGCCAGCAGAAGGACTAGCGGTTATAGCACAGATACGCAGTATTTT.

This clone has a handful of counts. The V and J genes are TRBV9 and TRBJ2-7, with D possibly matching TRBD2 (5 bases). Trimming cost V 0 bases and J 2 bases, with 12 bases left between them. The germline V gene has CDR1 SGDLS and CDR2 YYNGEE. This CDR3 is built from 15 residues. The CDR3 region has the DNA TGTGCCAGCAGCGTAGGTAGTAGCGCTGCCTACGAGCAGTACTTC. Protein sequence: CASSVGSSAAYEQYF.

As regards this clone: A much larger clone lies one base from this, so it may be a read error. The chain joins TRBV6-1 to TRBJ2-1; D remains ambiguous. Germline V gene sequence: CDR1 MNHNS, CDR2 SASEGT. The CDR3 consists of 11 residues. V dropped 2 bases and J dropped 9 bases, with 5 bases sitting between them. The CDR3 is CASSESGEQFF. The CDR3 DNA reads TGTGCCAGCAGTGAAAGTGGTGAGCAGTTCTTC.

Many counts were recorded for this clone. The rearrangement uses TRBV5-1 and TRBJ2-1; D gene uncertain. Germline values: CDR1 SGHRS, CDR2 YFSETQ. V was trimmed by 2 bases and J by 8 bases, leaving 5 bases between them. The CDR3 spans 11 residues. The CDR3 DNA follows: TGCGCCAGCAGCTTCCGGGATGAGCAGTTCTTC. Amino acid sequence: CASSFRDEQFF.

This clone has at least ten counts. V and J are TRBV7-9 and TRBJ1-1; 9 bases line up with TRBD1. J lost 5 bases, V lost 3 bases, and 7 bases had no gene match. This CDR3 region has 15 residues. Germline loops: CDR1 SEHNR, CDR2 FQNEAQ (reference sequence). The CDR3 DNA reads as TGTGCCAGCAGCTTCAACAGGGGGCTGAGGACTGAAGCTTTCTTT. Its translation: CASSFNRGLRTEAFF.

This clone was picked up many times. J is TRBJ1-6 and V is TRBV12-3 or TRBV12-4; no clear D. The CDR3 is 13 residues long. V was cut by 1 base and J by 7 bases, with 5 bases left in between. In nucleotides, the CDR3 is TGTGCCAGCAGTTTAGTGGGGAATTCACCCCTCCACTTT. Its protein product is CASSLVGNSPLHF.

This clone showed up many times. The chain has TRBV28 and TRBJ2-1, with 13 positions matching TRBD2. The J segment lost 3 bases and the V segment lost 6 bases, leaving 8 bases of the junction unmatched. The CDR3 runs to 17 residues. Germline V gene data show CDR1 as MDHEN and CDR2 as SYDVKM. CDR3 loop: CASRGLAGSLGYNEQFF. CDR3 in DNA: TGTGCCAGCAGGGGACTAGCGGGAAGCCTAGGCTACAATGAGCAGTTCTTC.

This clone was seen ten or more times. This chain joins TRBV5-6 and TRBJ1-5; D is perhaps TRBD1 (5 bases). The CDR3 consists of 17 residues. Trimming shortened V by 1 base and J by 2 bases, and 16 bases separated the two germline ends. Germline CDR1 SGHDT, CDR2 YYEEEE. The CDR3 sequence is CASSLRRDLFGNQPQHF. In DNA form, the CDR3 reads TGTGCCAGCAGCTTGAGGCGGGACCTCTTTGGCAATCAGCCCCAGCATTTT.

This clone was seen ten or more times. The J gene is TRBJ2-3, the V gene TRBV19; maybe TRBD2 (5 bases). Per germline, CDR1 LNHDA and CDR2 SQIVND (reference sequence). V dropped 5 bases and J dropped 6 bases, with 21 bases sitting between them. This CDR3 is built from 16 residues. The CDR3 region is CASSAILGVSVDTQYF. The CDR3 DNA reads as TGTGCCAGTAGTGCGATACTAGGTGTCTCTGTCGATACGCAGTATTTT.

This clone was counted a few times. V gene TRBV28 combines with J gene TRBJ2-7, with TRBD2 matching over 8 bases. The CDR3 length is 16 residues. The germline CDR1 and CDR2 sequences are MDHEN and SYDVKM. The junction had 16 bases not matched to a gene; V was cut back by 4 bases and J by 8 bases. The CDR3 DNA reads TGTGCCAGCAGTTCTACATCGACTAGCGTGAGTAATAAGCAGTACTTC. Translation gives CASSSTSTSVSNKQYF.

This clone was observed a handful of times. It may be a read error: a sequence one base away is much more abundant. This chain uses TRBV3-1 with TRBJ1-3, with D maybe TRBD1 (5 bases). This CDR3 has 17 residues. Per the germline V gene, CDR1 is LGHDT and CDR2 is YNNKEL (reference sequence). CDR3 sequence: CASIQDQQVLSGNTIYF. The CDR3 region has the DNA TGTGCCAGCATCCAAGACCAACAGGTCCTCTCTGGAAACACCATATATTTT.

This clone was counted between two and nine times. A read error is possible here, since a much larger clone lies one base away. This chain joins TRBV12-3 or TRBV12-4 and TRBJ2-7; D unresolved. The CDR3 has 13 amino acids. CDR3 amino acids: CASSPVLTYEQYF. For the CDR3, the DNA is TGTGCCAGCAGTCCGGTACTAACCTACGAACAGTACTTC.

The chain joins TRBV11-3 to TRBJ2-7; tentatively, D is TRBD2 (5 bases). Trimming left V 0 bases short and J 0 bases short, with 12 bases between. The germline V gene encodes CDR1 SGHNT and CDR2 YENEEA. The CDR3 totals 16 residues. The CDR3 bases are TGTGCCAGCAGCTTAGATAGGCGGGTTAGCTCCTACGAGCAGTACTTC. This codes for CASSLDRRVSSYEQYF.

This rearrangement joins TRBV7-6 to TRBJ2-7; TRBD2 aligns across 8 bases. The CDR3 has 15 residues. Germline assignment: CDR1 SGHVS and CDR2 FNYEAQ. The ends lost 5 bases at V and 3 bases at J; junction bases unmatched: 9. CDR3 amino acids: CASSLGRGAFYEQYF. CDR3 nucleotide sequence: TGTGCCAGCAGCCTGGGGCGGGGGGCTTTCTACGAGCAGTACTTC.

This clone was counted ten times or more. The chain couples TRBV29-1 to TRBJ2-3; D is possibly TRBD2 (6 bases). Trimming removed 0 bases from V and 4 bases from J, with 17 bases in between. This CDR3 region has 16 residues. Germline CDR1 SQVTM, CDR2 ANQGSEA. The CDR3 nucleotides read TGCAGCGTTGAAGACCGGCTAGCGTTAGTCTCAGATACGCAGTATTTT. As protein: CSVEDRLALVSDTQYF.

This clone came up many times. The CDR3 here is CASSLVSGYNEQFF. As DNA, the CDR3 is TGCGCCAGCAGCTTGGTGTCGGGTTACAATGAGCAGTTCTTC. The V gene is TRBV5-1, the J gene TRBJ2-1, with D uncertain. V was pared by 0 bases and J by 4 bases, with 8 bases between. Per the germline V gene, CDR1 is SGHRS and CDR2 is YFSETQ. The CDR3 extends over 14 amino acids.

At least ten counts were recorded for this clone. The chain carries TRBV6-1 and TRBJ2-2; D is unresolved. Trimming removed 5 bases at V and 0 bases at J, with 4 bases between. Germline lookup yields CDR1 MNHNS and CDR2 SASEGT. The CDR3 spans 13 residues. The CDR3 is CASSLANTGELFF. The DNA for the CDR3 is TGTGCCAGCAGTCTCGCGAACACCGGGGAGCTGTTTTTT.

This clone was counted many times. The chain is built from TRBV28 and TRBJ1-4; D is perhaps TRBD1 (5 bases). CDR1 is MDHEN and CDR2 is SYDVKM in the germline V gene. Trimming took off 3 bases at V and 0 bases at J, with 5 bases between the two ends. The CDR3 sequence is 14 residues long. Here the CDR3 reads CASSLGPTNEKLFF. The CDR3 DNA reads as TGTGCCAGCAGTTTGGGGCCAACTAATGAAAAACTGTTTTTT.

This chain uses TRBV30 with TRBJ1-2; 8 nucleotides align to TRBD1. The V segment lost 4 bases and the J segment 4 bases; nucleotides outside the gene matches: 5. CDR3 length equals 13 residues. The germline CDR1 and CDR2 sequences are GTSNPN and SVGIG (reference sequence). CDR3 sequence reads: CAWNRDRPYGYTF. CDR3 sequence (DNA): TGTGCCTGGAACCGGGACAGGCCCTATGGCTACACCTTC.

Only a few counts were recorded for this clone. V and J are TRBV6-2 or TRBV6-3 and TRBJ1-5, with D unresolved. Germline loops: CDR1 MNHEY, CDR2 SVGEGT. Trimming shortened V by 9 bases and J by 5 bases, and 26 bases separated the two germline ends. This CDR3 comprises 17 residues. The CDR3 DNA reads TGTGCCAGAAGTGAATACTCCCCGGCCTTTTGGGATCAGCCCCAGCATTTT. Protein product: CARSEYSPAFWDQPQHF.

CDR3 in amino acids: CASSLIRFQDTQYF. Written as DNA, the CDR3 is TGTGCCAGCAGCTTGATTCGCTTTCAAGATACGCAGTATTTT. The J gene is TRBJ2-3, the V gene TRBV5-4; D is ambiguous. V lost 1 base to trimming and J lost 5 bases, with 11 bases between them. The CDR3 sequence is 14 residues long. Germline V gene data show CDR1 as SGHNT and CDR2 as YYREEE (reference sequence).

This clone has a count of ten or more. V and J are TRBV20-1 and TRBJ2-1; 12 nucleotides align to TRBD2. Looked up from germline, CDR1 is DFQATT and CDR2 is SNEGSKA (reference sequence). V shed 0 bases and J 0 bases; nucleotides not matched to a gene: 9. CDR3 length: 19 residues. The CDR3 sequence: CSARDHGGLAGSSYNEQFF. CDR3 DNA: TGCAGTGCTAGAGATCATGGCGGACTAGCGGGAAGCTCCTACAATGAGCAGTTCTTC.

This clone came up many times. The chain uses TRBV9 and TRBJ2-1; 9 positions match TRBD2. Germline CDR1 reads SGDLS; CDR2 reads YYNGEE. V lost 0 bases and J lost 7; bases outside the gene matches: 5. This CDR3 spans 15 amino acids. CDR3 sequence reads: CASSVGTSVGNEQFF. CDR3 DNA: TGTGCCAGCAGCGTAGGGACTAGCGTGGGTAATGAGCAGTTCTTC.

This chain joins TRBV21-1 and TRBJ2-7; whether TRBD2, the table's D call, matches the DNA was not checked. TRBV21-1 is flagged as a pseudogene. This CDR3 has 19 amino acids. Here the CDR3 reads CASSTWLGLVAGRTYEQYF. The CDR3 DNA follows: TGTGCCAGCAGCACCTGGCTTGGGTTAGTGGCGGGCCGAACCTACGAGCAGTACTTC.

Details on this clone: A much larger clone differs by one base, so this may be a read error. Other DNA sequences within the sample encode an identical CDR3. V and J are TRBV5-4 and TRBJ2-7, with D possibly called TRBD1 or TRBD2 (5 bases each). V was cut by 4 bases and J by 1 base, with 15 bases left in between. The CDR3 runs 15 residues. Per the germline V gene, CDR1 is SGHNT and CDR2 is YYREEE (reference sequence). The CDR3: CASSPGTASSYEQYF. CDR3 DNA sequence: TGTGCCAGCAGCCCCGGGACCGCGAGTTCCTACGAGCAGTACTTC.